These 28 T cell receptor beta chains came from one sample sequenced in a study of cytomegalovirus exposure and HLA in healthy donors. The study ran its PCR with 60 Vbeta and 13 Jbeta primers. This table comes from immunoSEQ multiplex PCR, and its TCRdb copy is limited to in-frame clones, with some not included. The sample carries approximately 110,000 clones, 75% to 90% recorded once. Material: PBMCs. These receptors originate from a man aged 45-65 years in good health and CMV-seronegative.

CDR3 region: CASSSPEDKNIQYF. The CDR3 nucleotides are TGTGCCAGCAGTTCCCCGGAGGACAAAAACATTCAGTACTTC. The chain carries TRBV28 and TRBJ2-4; TRBD2 is a possible D gene (5 bases). In germline, CDR1 is MDHEN, CDR2 SYDVKM. Deletions cut 4 bases from V and 3 bases from J, with 10 bases between. The length of the CDR3 is 14 residues.

CDR3 region: CSVDGGVTGELFF. The DNA for the CDR3 is TGCAGCGTAGACGGGGGTGTCACCGGGGAGCTGTTTTTT. The rearrangement links TRBV29-1 to TRBJ2-2; TRBD2 is a possible D gene (6 bases). V was trimmed by 6 bases and J by 4 bases, leaving 12 bases between them. The CDR3 covers 13 residues. CDR1 and CDR2 (germline): SQVTM, ANQGSEA.

The chain employs TRBV6-5 and TRBJ1-1; D may be TRBD1 (6 bases). CDR1 and CDR2 from the germline V gene are MNHEY and SVGAGI. Trimming took off 6 bases at V and 4 bases at J, with 15 bases between the two ends. The CDR3 covers 14 residues. CDR3 sequence reads: CASRTQDRFTEAFF. CDR3 sequence (DNA): TGTGCCAGCAGAACACAAGACAGGTTCACTGAAGCTTTCTTT.

The chain carries TRBV9 and TRBJ1-3; a weak D match, TRBD1 (6 bases). V gave up 7 bases and J gave up 0 bases, with 17 bases separating them. CDR1 and CDR2 from the germline V gene are SGDLS and YYNGEE. The CDR3 has 16 amino acids. The CDR3 bases are TGTGCCAGCTCTCCGAGACAGGCTTCCTCTGGAAACACCATATATTTT. Residues: CASSPRQASSGNTIYF.

The rearrangement joins TRBV2 to TRBJ2-1; 8 positions match TRBD2. The junction had 2 bases not matched to a gene; V was cut back by 4 bases and J by 0 bases. Germline V lookup: CDR1 SNHLY, CDR2 FYNNEI. The CDR3 has 15 amino acids. CDR3 residues: CASSASGSSYNEQFF. The CDR3 nucleotides read TGTGCCAGCAGTGCCAGCGGGAGCTCCTACAATGAGCAGTTCTTC.

The V call is TRBV7-9, the J call TRBJ2-5; D unresolved. The germline V gene has CDR1 SEHNR and CDR2 FQNEAQ (reference sequence). V was pared by 4 bases and J by 5 bases, with 11 bases between. CDR3 length: 13 amino acids. The CDR3 sequence: CASSWSEVETQYF. The CDR3 DNA reads as TGTGCCAGCAGCTGGTCAGAGGTGGAGACCCAGTACTTC.

This chain joins TRBV29-1 and TRBJ1-4; D remains ambiguous. CDR1 and CDR2 (germline): SQVTM, ANQGSEA. V was clipped by 6 bases and J by 3 bases, with 11 bases between them. The CDR3 has 13 residues. Written as DNA, the CDR3 is TGCAGCGTGACCGGGTTAGCTAATGAAAAACTGTTTTTT. Translating gives CSVTGLANEKLFF.

The V and J genes are TRBV6-5 and TRBJ2-1; D possibly corresponds to TRBD1 (6 bases). The germline CDR1 and CDR2 sequences are MNHEY and SVGAGI. The CDR3 covers 12 residues. V lost 6 bases and J 10 bases, leaving 13 bases between the germline ends. The CDR3 here is CASSTATGEQFF. CDR3 nucleotide sequence: TGTGCCAGCAGCACCGCTACAGGGGAGCAGTTCTTC.

V gene TRBV2 combines with J gene TRBJ2-5; 13 nucleotides line up with TRBD2. The ends lost 4 bases at V and 1 base at J; junction bases unmatched: 3. Germline loops: CDR1 SNHLY, CDR2 FYNNEI. The CDR3 has 16 amino acids. The CDR3 is CASSGLAGGSQETQYF. The CDR3 nucleotides are TGTGCCAGCAGTGGACTAGCGGGAGGTAGCCAAGAGACCCAGTACTTC.

V is TRBV7-3 and J is TRBJ2-1; D not certain. The CDR3 runs 12 residues. V shed 5 bases and J shed 7 bases, with 9 bases lying between them. Germline CDR1 and CDR2: SGHTA and FQGTGA. Here the CDR3 reads CASSPLGNEQFF. The DNA of the CDR3 is TGTGCCAGCAGCCCCCTAGGTAATGAGCAGTTCTTC.

The chain links TRBV5-4 to TRBJ2-5, with D perhaps TRBD1 (6 bases). V shed 4 bases and J shed 2 bases, with 9 bases lying between them. Germline V gives CDR1 SGHNT, CDR2 YYREEE (reference sequence). The CDR3 totals 13 residues. CDR3 region: CASSGDIQETQYF. Written as DNA, the CDR3 is TGTGCCAGCAGCGGGGACATTCAAGAGACCCAGTACTTC.

V gene TRBV9 combines with J gene TRBJ2-7; 8 bases map to TRBD2. The CDR3 is made up of 17 amino acids. Germline V lookup: CDR1 SGDLS, CDR2 YYNGEE. Unmatched junction bases numbered 12, after V lost 4 bases and J lost 0 bases. CDR3 nucleotide sequence: TGTGCCAGCAGCCCCCAGATCCTAGCGGGTATCTCCTACGAGCAGTACTTC. It is translated as CASSPQILAGISYEQYF.

V usage is TRBV5-4 and J usage is TRBJ2-3; D is unclear. CDR3 length: 14 residues. Germline assignment: CDR1 SGHNT and CDR2 YYREEE (reference sequence). Trimming pared 1 base from V and 3 bases from J, leaving 9 bases between. The CDR3 region is CASSLPPGTDTQYF. The CDR3, as DNA: TGTGCCAGCAGCTTGCCCCCAGGAACAGATACGCAGTATTTT.

This chain uses TRBV7-3 with TRBJ2-3, with unresolved D. V lost 3 bases and J lost 2, with 9 bases in between. The CDR3 is 14 residues long. Germline V gene lookup returns CDR1 SGHTA and CDR2 FQGTGA. This CDR3 reads CASSLEFATDTQYF. DNA for the CDR3: TGTGCCAGCAGCTTGGAGTTTGCCACAGATACGCAGTATTTT.

This chain uses TRBV27 with TRBJ2-7, with D maybe TRBD2 (5 bases). Trimming left V 2 bases short and J 0 bases short, with 8 bases between. There are 14 residues in the CDR3. Germline-derived CDR1 and CDR2 are MNHEY and SMNVEV (reference sequence). The CDR3 DNA reads TGTGCCAGCAGTTTAGACTACTACTCCTACGAGCAGTACTTC. This sequence encodes CASSLDYYSYEQYF.

V usage is TRBV6-6 and J usage is TRBJ1-3; TRBD1 agrees at 7 bases. This CDR3 spans 15 amino acids. Per the germline V gene, CDR1 is MNHNY and CDR2 is SVGAGI (reference sequence). V was clipped by 2 bases and J by 6 bases; unmatched bases: 7. This CDR3 reads CASSYGQGVANTIYF. The DNA for the CDR3 is TGTGCCAGCAGTTACGGGCAGGGGGTGGCAAACACCATATATTTT.

This clone was seen only once. V is TRBV9 and J is TRBJ1-2; unclear D gene. With 4 bases removed from V and 4 bases from J, the gap between germline ends came to 11 bases. Per germline, CDR1 SGDLS and CDR2 YYNGEE. The CDR3 totals 13 residues. The CDR3 sequence is CASSPDGVYGYTF. The CDR3 DNA reads as TGTGCCAGCAGCCCAGACGGGGTCTATGGCTACACCTTC.

This chain uses TRBV28 with TRBJ2-5; maybe TRBD2 (5 bases). The germline gives CDR1 MDHEN, CDR2 SYDVKM. The CDR3 length is 15 residues. Trimming removed 3 bases at V and 3 bases at J, with 14 bases between. CDR3 residues: CASSFRRGPEETQYF. In DNA, the CDR3 is TGTGCCAGCAGTTTTCGTCGAGGGCCCGAAGAGACCCAGTACTTC.

The rearrangement uses TRBV6-1 and TRBJ1-1; 8 bases map to TRBD1. Germline V gene sequence: CDR1 MNHNS, CDR2 SASEGT. Trimming cost V 6 bases and J 7 bases; bases outside gene matches: 4. This CDR3 has 12 amino acids. The CDR3 protein is CASRDRGCEAFF. CDR3 nucleotide sequence: TGTGCCAGCAGAGACAGGGGATGTGAAGCTTTCTTT.

The gene calls are TRBV30 and TRBJ1-2; D is undetermined. Trimming shortened V by 2 bases and J by 4 bases, and 8 bases separated the two germline ends. CDR3 size: 12 residues. Germline V gene sequence: CDR1 GTSNPN, CDR2 SVGIG (reference sequence). CDR3 sequence: CAWSLASYGYTF. Written as DNA, the CDR3 is TGTGCCTGGAGTCTGGCCAGCTATGGCTACACCTTC.

This chain links TRBV30 with TRBJ2-7; TRBD2 agrees at 9 bases. V was clipped by 6 bases and J by 3 bases; unmatched bases: 6. The CDR3 runs to 13 residues. Germline CDR1 is GTSNPN and CDR2 is SVGIG (reference sequence). The CDR3: CACRGGVNYEQYF. The CDR3 DNA reads as TGTGCCTGCCGCGGGGGGGTTAACTACGAGCAGTACTTC.

This sequence joins TRBV5-1 and TRBJ2-7; D is uncertain. V was pared by 0 bases and J by 4 bases, with 14 bases between. The CDR3 has 15 amino acids. Germline V gene lookup returns CDR1 SGHRS and CDR2 YFSETQ. The CDR3 sequence: CASSLAMSEIYEQYF. As DNA, the CDR3 is TGCGCCAGCAGCTTGGCCATGTCAGAAATTTACGAGCAGTACTTC.

The chain joins TRBV5-1 to TRBJ2-1; D is ambiguous. The CDR3 is 15 residues long. Germline V gene lookup returns CDR1 SGHRS and CDR2 YFSETQ. Trimming shortened V by 4 bases and J by 0 bases, and 11 bases separated the two germline ends. The CDR3 DNA reads as TGCGCCAGCAGCCCCCCCGCGAGCTCCTACAATGAGCAGTTCTTC. It codes for CASSPPASSYNEQFF. Based on the CDR3 plus reference TRBV5-1 and TRBJ2-1, the full variable domain is KAGVTQTPRYLIKTRGQQVTLSCSPISGHRSVSWYQQTPGQGLQFLFEYFSETQRNKGNFPGRFSGRQFSNSRSEMNVSTLELGDSALYLCASSPPASSYNEQFFGPGTRLTVL.

The V gene is TRBV7-3, the J gene TRBJ1-6; D gene uncertain. Trimming stripped 5 bases from V and 7 bases from J, with 18 bases between. The CDR3 covers 16 residues. Germline lookup yields CDR1 SGHTA and CDR2 FQGTGA. CDR3 sequence (DNA): TGTGCCAGCAGCCCACGGGTAAGGTTTGAAAATTCACCCCTCCACTTT. It encodes CASSPRVRFENSPLHF.

This clone has just a few counts. The junction and the germline gene differ at one end; a read error may be behind it. The J gene is TRBJ2-7, the V gene TRBV10-3; 12 nucleotides line up with TRBD2. This CDR3 region has 13 residues. Germline values: CDR1 ENHRY, CDR2 SYGVKD. CDR3 nucleotide sequence: TGTGCCATCAGTCTACTAGCGGGAGGTCCATCTTTCTTC. This sequence encodes CAISLLAGGPSFF.

This clone was detected once. The chain has TRBV27 and TRBJ2-2, with 14 bases fitting TRBD2. The junction had 7 bases not matched to a gene; V was cut back by 3 bases and J by 7 bases. The germline gives CDR1 MNHEY, CDR2 SMNVEV (reference sequence). This CDR3 contains 17 residues. The CDR3 spells CASSFLSGLAGDGELFF. CDR3 DNA: TGTGCCAGCAGTTTCCTGTCGGGACTAGCGGGGGACGGGGAGCTGTTTTTT.

Worth noting for this clone: The same CDR3 can be traced to other DNA sequences in this sample. This rearrangement joins TRBV18 to TRBJ2-7, with D hard to call. The V and J ends lost 3 bases and 0 bases respectively, with 6 bases between them. The CDR3 sequence is 13 residues long. Per germline, CDR1 KGHSH and CDR2 LQKENI. The CDR3 DNA follows: TGTGCCAGCTCACCCTCGAGCTCCTACGAGCAGTACTTC. This encodes CASSPSSSYEQYF.

This clone appeared a single time. The V call is TRBV30, the J call TRBJ2-5, with D possibly TRBD2 on 5 matching bases. Germline CDR1 is GTSNPN and CDR2 is SVGIG (reference sequence). The CDR3 is 15 amino acids. V was shortened by 2 bases and J by 2 bases, with 15 bases between the two germline ends. The CDR3 bases are TGTGCCTGGAGTAAGACCTCGGGGTGGCAAGAGACCCAGTACTTC. This gives the protein CAWSKTSGWQETQYF.